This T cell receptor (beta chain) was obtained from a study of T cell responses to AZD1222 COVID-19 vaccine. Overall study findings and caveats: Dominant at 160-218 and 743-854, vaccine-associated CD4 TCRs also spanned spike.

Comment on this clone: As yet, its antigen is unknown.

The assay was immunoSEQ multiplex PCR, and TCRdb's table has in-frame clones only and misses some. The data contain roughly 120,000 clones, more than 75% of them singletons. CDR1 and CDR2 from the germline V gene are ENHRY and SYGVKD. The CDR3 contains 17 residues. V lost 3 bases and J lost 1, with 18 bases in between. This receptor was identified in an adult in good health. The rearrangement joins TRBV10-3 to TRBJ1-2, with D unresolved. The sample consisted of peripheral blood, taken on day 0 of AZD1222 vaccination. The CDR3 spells CAISESPGPTRNYGYTF. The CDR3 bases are TGTGCCATCAGTGAAAGTCCAGGCCCAACGCGTAACTATGGCTACACCTTC.